This entry is about one T cell receptor beta chain. Trimming cost V 7 bases and J 3 bases, with 12 bases left between them. Germline V CDR1 and CDR2: LGHNT, FRNRAP. There are 13 residues in the CDR3. Assay: immunoSEQ multiplex PCR; the TCRdb copy retains only in-frame clones and omits some. The table has more than 15,000 clones, 88% seen once. The data derive from a study of T cell changes during pregnancy in multiple sclerosis. This sequence was found in a female donor in good health, enrolled as a control in a pregnancy study. Sample: CD4+ T cells from peripheral blood mononuclear cells, taken in the first trimester of pregnancy. This chain joins TRBV12-5 and TRBJ1-2; D possibly corresponds to TRBD1 (6 bases). The DNA of the CDR3 is TGTGCTAGTGATAAAAGACAGGACTATGGCTACACCTTC. This encodes CASDKRQDYGYTF.